This is a list of T cell receptor beta chains from one sample in a study of early T cells in non-severe SARS-CoV-2 infection. TCRdb used MiXCR to reprocess the 5' RACE reads, holding one entry per CDR3 protein. The repertoire consists of 50,000 to 60,000 distinct CDR3 sequences, with 11% occurring once and the leading ten covering more than 8.5%. The source material was whole blood. These TCRs come from an adult who was a healthcare worker with PCR-confirmed SARS-CoV-2 infection or an uninfected control (not recorded which). The CDR3 runs from the conserved cysteine through the conserved F or W. Fields, in order: J gene, clone size, D gene, V gene, CDR3 protein, CDR3 DNA. A D gene is named only where the DNA matches it firmly. The size of a clone is reported for some rows only, either as once, few or many, or as a class for expanded clones.

TRBJ1-4,-,-,TRBV4-1,CASSRSAGALGFGEKLLF,TGCGCCAGCAGCCGCTCGGCCGGAGCCCTAGGCTTTGGTGAAAAACTGCTTTTT
TRBJ1-6,few,-,TRBV27,CASSLNPGASLHF,TGTGCCAGCAGTCTGAACCCGGGGGCCTCCCTCCACTTT
TRBJ2-1,many,-,TRBV6-2/TRBV6-3,CASSYSKGRGSYNEQFF,TGTGCCAGCAGTTACTCGAAGGGACGCGGCTCCTACAATGAGCAGTTCTTC
TRBJ2-1,-,-,TRBV2,CASSEGGTYNEQFF,TGTGCCAGCAGTGAAGGGGGGACCTACAATGAGCAGTTCTTC
TRBJ2-1,many,TRBD2,TRBV20-1,CSARGGSSDNEQFF,TGCAGTGCTAGGGGCGGGAGTAGCGACAATGAGCAGTTCTTC
TRBJ1-4,-,-,TRBV5-1,CASSIGGQGEKLFF,TGCGCCAGCAGTATTGGGGGGCAGGGTGAAAAACTGTTTTTT
TRBJ2-3,-,-,TRBV3-1,CASSQEGGGARSRTDTQYF,TGTGCCAGCAGCCAAGAAGGAGGGGGGGCGAGAAGTAGAACAGATACGCAGTATTTT
TRBJ2-1,many,-,TRBV11-2,CASSRQPTDYNEQFF,TGTGCCAGCAGTAGACAGCCGACAGACTACAATGAGCAGTTCTTC
TRBJ2-7,-,-,TRBV24-1,CATSDLEPGGEQYF,TGTGCCACCAGTGATTTAGAGCCTGGGGGCGAGCAGTACTTC
TRBJ2-1,-,-,TRBV6-6,CASSYSKQVDNEQFF,TGTGCCAGCAGTTACTCGAAGCAAGTCGACAATGAGCAGTTCTTC
TRBJ2-1,-,-,TRBV29-1,CSTRDRRHNEQFF,TGCAGCACGAGAGACCGGAGGCACAATGAGCAGTTCTTC
TRBJ1-5,many,-,TRBV11-2,CASSPSGGGSTQHF,TGTGCCAGCAGCCCCTCCGGGGGTGGATCGACCCAGCATTTT
TRBJ2-1,-,-,TRBV5-1,CASSLTHGSEQFF,TGCGCCAGCAGCCTAACCCACGGGTCTGAGCAGTTCTTC
TRBJ1-3,few,-,TRBV25-1,CASSPRSTIYF,TGTGCCAGCAGCCCGAGAAGCACCATATATTTT
TRBJ2-2,few,TRBD2,TRBV7-9,CASVISAGDTGELFF,TGTGCCAGCGTGATCTCCGCGGGGGACACCGGGGAGCTGTTTTTT
TRBJ1-1,few,-,TRBV7-9,CASSGGRNTEAFF,TGTGCCAGCTCCGGGGGGAGGAACACTGAAGCTTTCTTT